What follows are 15 T cell receptor beta chains derived from one specimen sequenced in a study of neurological immune-mediated disorders. Stated time point: longitudinal time-point 2. TCRdb re-derived calls from the 5' RACE reads in MiXCR, one entry per CDR3 protein. Of tens of thousands of distinct CDR3 sequences listed, around an eighth are singletons. The specimen sequenced was PBMCs. The source of these receptors is a woman between 40 and 55 years old in good health.

In the case of this clonotype: A read error is possible here, since a much larger clone lies one base away. The chain couples TRBV5-1 to TRBJ2-1; weak D call: TRBD2 (6 bases). This CDR3 region has 14 residues. CDR1 SGHRS and CDR2 YFSETQ come from the germline V gene. CDR3 DNA: TGCGCCAGCAGCCTCGGGACTCTCCACAATGTGCAGTTCTTC. Residues: CASSLGTLHNVQFF.

In this sample, this clonotype turned up a few times. The chain uses TRBV15 and TRBJ1-5; TRBD1 aligns across 7 bases. Germline V CDR1 and CDR2: LNHNV, YYDKDF (reference sequence). The trim removed 0 bases at V and 5 bases at J, leaving 4 bases unmatched. This CDR3 region has 15 residues. CDR3 DNA: TGTGCCACCAGCAGAGATGACAGGGTCGATCAGCCCCAGCATTTT. It encodes CATSRDDRVDQPQHF.

This clonotype was counted ten times or more. The chain combines TRBV6-6 with TRBJ2-7; TRBD2 matches 14 bases. CDR1 MNHNY and CDR2 SVGAGI come from the germline V gene (reference sequence). J was trimmed by 0 bases and V by 2 bases; bases with no gene match: 12. The CDR3 sequence is 20 residues long. CDR3 in DNA: TGTGCCAGCAGTTACGATCAGACTAGCGGGAGGGCCCTGAGCTCCTACGAGCAGTACTTC. Translating gives CASSYDQTSGRALSSYEQYF.

This clonotype is medium-sized. Relative to the germline gene, one junction end is altered; a read error may explain this. In DNA form, the CDR3 reads TGTGCCAGCAGCCAAGATAGGTCCATGACCGGAGAGCTGTTTTTT. The encoded protein is CASSQDRSMTGELFF. The chain recombines TRBV4-2 with TRBJ2-2, with D uncertain. CDR3 size: 15 residues. Germline V CDR1 and CDR2: LGHNA, YNFKEQ.

This clonotype was detected many times. The chain employs TRBV20-1 and TRBJ2-7; TRBD2 matches at 8 bases. With 6 bases clipped from V and 6 bases from J, the junction kept 7 bases outside the gene matches. Germline V gene sequence: CDR1 DFQATT, CDR2 SNEGSKA (reference sequence). The CDR3 is 12 residues long. The CDR3 DNA is TGCAGTGCCGCGACGGCGGGAGGCGAGCAGTACTTC. It codes for CSAATAGGEQYF.

This clonotype showed up many times. The gene calls are TRBV5-6 and TRBJ1-2; 7 nucleotides match TRBD1. This CDR3 has 15 residues. Germline-derived CDR1 and CDR2 are SGHDT and YYEEEE. Losses at the gene ends were 4 bases for V and 7 bases for J; bases not matched to a gene: 13. The CDR3 loop is CASSPRSTGYTGYTF. The CDR3 DNA follows: TGTGCCAGCAGCCCACGGTCGACAGGGTATACTGGCTACACCTTC.

This clonotype was seen repeatedly, ten times or more. V is TRBV4-1 and J is TRBJ1-2; unclear D gene. The CDR3 totals 14 residues. Germline CDR1 is MGHRA and CDR2 is YSYEKL. Trimming cost V 0 bases and J 2 bases, with 7 bases left between them. In DNA form, the CDR3 reads TGCGCCAGCAGCCAAGAATCACGGAACTATGGCTACACCTTC. This gives the protein CASSQESRNYGYTF.

This clonotype came up many times. The chain uses TRBV11-1 and TRBJ1-2, with 8 bases matching TRBD1. Germline assignment: CDR1 SGHAT and CDR2 FQDESV (reference sequence). CDR3 length: 13 residues. With V trimmed by 5 bases and J by 7 bases, 6 bases remained unmatched. CDR3 in DNA: TGTGCCAGCAGCCCGGACAGGGCGGGTGGCTACACCTTC. Translation: CASSPDRAGGYTF.

This clonotype was seen many times. The chain couples TRBV5-1 to TRBJ2-2; D unresolved. The CDR3 covers 15 residues. Germline V gene sequence: CDR1 SGHRS, CDR2 YFSETQ. V lost 3 bases and J 6 bases, leaving 15 bases between the germline ends. CDR3 region: CASSSNLGDPGELFF. CDR3 nucleotides: TGCGCCAGCAGCTCTAACCTCGGTGATCCCGGGGAGCTGTTTTTT.

At least ten counts were recorded for this clonotype. V gene TRBV5-6 combines with J gene TRBJ2-5; possible D gene TRBD2, 5 bases. CDR1 and CDR2 (germline): SGHDT, YYEEEE. The germline V and J ends were trimmed by 3 bases and 5 bases, with 11 bases remaining between them. The CDR3 sequence is 13 residues long. For the CDR3, the DNA is TGTGCCAGCAGCTCGGCGGGTGTGGAGACCCAGTACTTC. It codes for CASSSAGVETQYF.

This clonotype was seen many times. CDR3 sequence: CASSFGDRDSGEQFF. CDR3 DNA: TGCGCCAGCAGCTTCGGGGACAGGGATTCGGGTGAGCAGTTCTTC. The rearrangement joins TRBV5-1 to TRBJ2-1; the match to TRBD1 covers 9 bases. Looked up from germline, CDR1 is SGHRS and CDR2 is YFSETQ. J gave up 9 bases and V 2 bases, and 9 bases lay outside the gene matches. This CDR3 has 15 residues.

This clonotype ranks as medium-sized. The chain carries TRBV7-2 and TRBJ1-6, with D unclear. V dropped 5 bases and J dropped 0 bases, with 11 bases sitting between them. CDR3 size: 16 residues. CDR1 and CDR2 from the germline V gene are SGHTA and FQGNSA. The DNA for the CDR3 is TGTGCCAGCAGCGACCTTTACAGCTCCTATAATTCACCCCTCCACTTT. This sequence encodes CASSDLYSSYNSPLHF.

In its sample, this clonotype was seen many times. The gene calls are TRBV12-5 and TRBJ1-1; D not certain. CDR3 size: 15 residues. Germline values: CDR1 LGHNT, CDR2 FRNRAP. V was clipped by 1 base and J by 3 bases, with 12 bases between them. The DNA for the CDR3 is TGTGCTAGTGGTTTGGACGAAAAGGGTTACACTGAAGCTTTCTTT. It is translated as CASGLDEKGYTEAFF.

This clonotype occurred many times. This chain joins TRBV10-2 and TRBJ2-7, with 11 positions matching TRBD2. CDR3 length equals 14 residues. Germline V gene sequence: CDR1 WSHSY, CDR2 SAAADI. J was trimmed by 0 bases and V by 9 bases; bases with no gene match: 4. The CDR3 coding sequence is TGCGCCAGTGCGGGACTAGCGGTCTCCTACGAGCAGTACTTC. Amino acid sequence: CASAGLAVSYEQYF.

The chain links TRBV7-2 to TRBJ1-1; tentatively, D is TRBD1 (5 bases). The CDR3 covers 13 residues. Germline V gives CDR1 SGHTA, CDR2 FQGNSA. Trimming shortened V by 4 bases and J by 5 bases, and 11 bases separated the two germline ends. CDR3 residues: CASSSQDGTEAFF. The CDR3 nucleotides read TGTGCCAGCAGCTCACAGGACGGGACTGAAGCTTTCTTT.